This TCR beta chain was sequenced in a study of blood T cell repertoires in COVID-19. The CDR3 is 17 residues long. Trimming cost V 0 bases and J 4 bases, with 14 bases left between them. Germline assignment: CDR1 SGDLS and CDR2 YYNGEE. Clones were read by immunoSEQ multiplex PCR, and TCRdb kept only the in-frame ones, dropping some. In the table there are roughly 250,000 clones, roughly 80% of which are singletons. This clone appeared a single time. V and J are TRBV9 and TRBJ1-6; D might be TRBD1 (5 bases). The source of this sequence is a woman of 80 years or more with acute or convalescent COVID-19. Specimen: peripheral blood. CDR3 amino acids: CASSVGATGSYNSPLHF. The CDR3 region has the DNA TGTGCCAGCAGCGTAGGCGCCACAGGATCGTATAATTCACCCCTCCACTTT.